This T cell receptor (beta chain) was profiled in a study of human T cells and chemical hapten exposure. Notes on this clonotype: Its antigen is unidentified.

Time point given: patch test 1, 2 weeks after DPC sensitization. The treatment is: therapeutic diphenylcyclopropenone sensitization with weekly scalp DPC. Findings and caveats of the study: Compared to controls, expanded TCRs made significantly more large clusters of similar CDR3s.

The CDR3 has 14 amino acids. TCRdb itself ran the RACE reads through MiXCR, one entry per CDR3 protein. The sample lists 65,000 to 85,000 distinct CDR3 sequences, roughly 10% seen once, with 3.5% in the top ten. This clonotype was sampled from a woman aged 60-70 years with alopecia areata. Some clones in this sample may be carry-over from other donors' samples. The chain joins TRBV12-2 to TRBJ2-2; the D call in the table, TRBD2, was not verified against the DNA. TRBV12-2 is listed as a pseudogene. The specimen comprised whole blood, sampled in connection with sensitization to the hapten diphenylcyclopropenone (DPC). The CDR3 loop reads CASRQRGNTGELFF. The CDR3 region has the DNA TGTGCAAGTCGCCAGCGGGGGAACACCGGGGAGCTGTTTTTT.